These 22 T cell receptor beta chains were sequenced from one sample in a study of blood T cell repertoires in COVID-19. TCRdb keeps only in-frame clones here, not all; method: immunoSEQ multiplex PCR. Counted here are around 370,000 clones, about 88% occurring once; the ten biggest clones make up around 7.9%. The sample was peripheral blood. These receptors originate from a woman in her 70s with COVID-19, enrolled during active disease.

The chain couples TRBV27 to TRBJ1-6; the D is unclear. Germline CDR1 is MNHEY and CDR2 is SMNVEV (reference sequence). V was shortened by 3 bases and J by 8 bases, with 11 bases between the two germline ends. CDR3 size: 14 residues. The CDR3, as DNA: TGTGCCAGCAGTTTTACGGCGGTGGATTCACCCCTCCACTTT. This codes for CASSFTAVDSPLHF.

The chain uses TRBV6-6 and TRBJ1-5; D not certain. Germline V gives CDR1 MNHNY, CDR2 SVGAGI (reference sequence). This CDR3 has 16 amino acids. V was cut by 0 bases and J by 1 base, with 10 bases left in between. The CDR3 DNA reads TGTGCCAGCAGTTACTCGACCGGGGAAAGCAATCAGCCCCAGCATTTT. Its translation: CASSYSTGESNQPQHF.

The CDR3 is CASSLCARRNEQFF. The CDR3 DNA sequence: TGTGCCAGCAGCCTCTGCGCCCGGCGGAATGAGCAGTTCTTC. This chain uses TRBV3-1 (or the pseudogene TRBV3-2) with TRBJ2-1, with D unclear. V dropped 4 bases and J dropped 7 bases, with 14 bases sitting between them. The CDR3 length is 14 residues. In germline, CDR1 is LGHDT, CDR2 YNNKEL (reference sequence).

This chain connects TRBV7-2 to TRBJ1-1; D remains ambiguous. The CDR3 sequence is 15 residues long. V shed 1 base and J shed 3 bases, with 12 bases lying between them. Germline V gene sequence: CDR1 SGHTA, CDR2 FQGNSA. CDR3 DNA: TGTGCCAGCAGCTTAGAGCGCTATTTGTACACTGAAGCTTTCTTT. It codes for CASSLERYLYTEAFF.

The chain links TRBV29-1 to TRBJ1-2; 7 bases agree with TRBD1. Per the germline V gene, CDR1 is SQVTM and CDR2 is ANQGSEA. The CDR3 has 13 residues. V gave up 7 bases and J gave up 1 base; unmatched junction bases: 6. This chain's CDR3 is CSDYRGYNYGYTF. CDR3 nucleotides: TGCAGCGACTACAGGGGATATAACTATGGCTACACCTTC.

The rearrangement uses TRBV20-1 and TRBJ1-2; 7 bases agree with TRBD1. Germline CDR1 is DFQATT and CDR2 is SNEGSKA (reference sequence). Germline trimming cut 7 bases from V and 3 bases from J; bases unmatched to any gene: 2. The CDR3 is 11 amino acids. Written as DNA, the CDR3 is TGCAGTGAGGGGGCGGACTATGGCTACACCTTC. Amino acids: CSEGADYGYTF.

This clone came up a few times. Other DNA sequences in this sample translate to the same CDR3. The chain employs TRBV18 and TRBJ1-2; the match to TRBD1 covers 7 bases. The trim removed 3 bases at V and 2 bases at J, leaving 6 bases unmatched. The CDR3 consists of 15 residues. CDR1 and CDR2 from the germline V gene are KGHSH and LQKENI. The CDR3 DNA sequence: TGTGCCAGCTCACCGTCGGCAGGGGGGAACTATGGCTACACCTTC. Translation: CASSPSAGGNYGYTF.

This clone was observed once. The V gene is TRBV9, the J gene TRBJ2-1; D is perhaps TRBD1 (5 bases). This CDR3 is 16 amino acids long. In germline, CDR1 is SGDLS, CDR2 YYNGEE. Trimming took off 1 base at V and 13 bases at J, with 24 bases between the two ends. For the CDR3, the DNA is TGTGCCAGCAGCGTATTAGGGGAACCCTACAATGAGCTCCAGTTCTTC. The encoded protein is CASSVLGEPYNELQFF.

V is TRBV2 and J is TRBJ1-1, with 8 bases fitting TRBD1. J was trimmed by 4 bases and V by 4 bases; bases with no gene match: 5. The CDR3 sequence is 14 residues long. The germline V gene has CDR1 SNHLY and CDR2 FYNNEI. The DNA for the CDR3 is TGTGCCAGCAGTGTGGGGACAGGAGGCACTGAAGCTTTCTTT. Translating gives CASSVGTGGTEAFF. The full variable domain, in which reference TRBV2 and TRBJ1-1 provide the parts outside the CDR3, is EPEVTQTPSHQVTQMGQEVILRCVPISNHLYFYWYRQILGQKVEFLVSFYNNEISEKSEIFDDQFSVERPDGSNFTLKIRSTKLEDSAMYFCASSVGTGGTEAFFGQGTRLTVV.

This clone was detected a few times. V is TRBV6-5 and J is TRBJ1-6; maybe TRBD1 (6 bases). V was pared by 7 bases and J by 8 bases, with 18 bases between. CDR1 is MNHEY, CDR2 SVGAGI, per germline. The CDR3 runs 15 residues. This CDR3 reads CASKRGGVAHSPLHF. In DNA, the CDR3 is TGTGCCAGCAAAAGAGGGGGTGTGGCGCATTCACCCCTCCACTTT.

This chain uses TRBV7-3 with TRBJ2-2, with D unresolved. The CDR3 has 12 residues. Per germline, CDR1 SGHTA and CDR2 FQGTGA. V was cut by 8 bases and J by 2 bases, with 6 bases left in between. The CDR3 DNA reads as TGTGCCAGCGCAGATAACACCGGGGAGCTGTTTTTT. Protein: CASADNTGELFF.

The chain carries TRBV7-9 and TRBJ1-1; 9 bases are a match to TRBD1. The CDR3 length is 14 residues. Germline V gene lookup returns CDR1 SEHNR and CDR2 FQNEAQ (reference sequence). V was pared by 8 bases and J by 7 bases, with 11 bases of the junction left unmatched. CDR3 protein: CASLPIRDRVEAFF. CDR3 in DNA: TGTGCCAGCCTACCCATACGGGACAGGGTTGAAGCTTTCTTT.

The CDR3 loop reads CASSESNYGYTF. The CDR3 nucleotides read TGTGCCAGCAGTGAATCAAACTATGGCTACACCTTC. This chain uses TRBV2 with TRBJ1-2; no clear D gene. Germline values: CDR1 SNHLY, CDR2 FYNNEI. The CDR3 totals 12 residues. Trimming stripped 2 bases from V and 2 bases from J, with 3 bases between.

The chain employs TRBV27 and TRBJ1-2, with 7 bases that match TRBD1. The CDR3 covers 15 residues. Germline-derived CDR1 and CDR2 are MNHEY and SMNVEV (reference sequence). J was trimmed by 2 bases and V by 5 bases; bases with no gene match: 8. The CDR3 nucleotides read TGTGCCAGCAGTCCCGACAGGGCGGGGAACTATGGCTACACCTTC. Translation: CASSPDRAGNYGYTF.

The genes are TRBV18 and TRBJ1-2; 9 nucleotides agree with TRBD1. This CDR3 contains 13 residues. The V segment lost 5 bases and the J segment 7 bases; nucleotides outside the gene matches: 5. Germline CDR1 KGHSH, CDR2 LQKENI. The CDR3 region is CASSASTGGGYTF. The CDR3 coding sequence is TGTGCCAGCTCAGCATCGACAGGGGGTGGCTACACCTTC.

The chain couples TRBV29-1 to TRBJ2-3, with a possible D match to TRBD2 (5 bases). Trimming stripped 4 bases from V and 2 bases from J, with 13 bases between. This CDR3 is built from 14 residues. The germline gives CDR1 SQVTM, CDR2 ANQGSEA. In nucleotides, the CDR3 is TGCAGCGTTGCTCCGGGGTCGCACACAGATACGCAGTATTTT. This translates into CSVAPGSHTDTQYF.

The CDR3 spells CASSSGQGVYSPLHF. CDR3 nucleotide sequence: TGTGCCAGCAGCTCCGGACAGGGTGTATATTCACCCCTCCACTTT. The chain recombines TRBV7-2 with TRBJ1-6; 8 nucleotides agree with TRBD1. The V and J ends lost 4 bases and 8 bases, in that order; junction bases with no gene match: 7. The CDR3 extends over 15 amino acids. Germline CDR1 and CDR2: SGHTA and FQGNSA. Looking up the rest from reference TRBV7-2 and TRBJ1-6 gives the full variable domain: GAGVSQSPSNKVTEKGKDVELRCDPISGHTALYWYRQSLGQGLEFLIYFQGNSAPDKSGLPSDRFSAERTGGSVSTLTIQRTQQEDSAVYLCASSSGQGVYSPLHFGNGTRLTVT.

V is TRBV28 and J is TRBJ1-1; 12 positions agree with TRBD1. Germline V gene sequence: CDR1 MDHEN, CDR2 SYDVKM. Trimming removed 4 bases from V and 4 bases from J; junction bases left unmatched: 10. The CDR3 loop spans 17 amino acids. This CDR3 is CASSWDRGQILTTEAFF. The CDR3 DNA reads TGTGCCAGCAGTTGGGACAGGGGGCAAATTCTGACCACTGAAGCTTTCTTT.

Only a few counts were recorded for this clone. The CDR3 protein is CASSLEGARNSPLHF. CDR3 sequence (DNA): TGCGCCAGCAGCTTGGAGGGGGCGCGTAATTCACCCCTCCACTTT. The chain combines TRBV5-1 with TRBJ1-6, with TRBD1 matching over 7 bases. Trimming took 0 bases from V and 6 from J; bases not matched to a gene: 3. Germline V gene sequence: CDR1 SGHRS, CDR2 YFSETQ. The CDR3 sequence is 15 residues long.

The table lists this clone with a few counts. The V call is TRBV6-2 or TRBV6-3, the J call TRBJ1-3, with D possibly matching TRBD1 (5 bases). The germline V and J ends were trimmed by 2 bases and 4 bases, with 12 bases remaining between them. CDR3 length equals 15 residues. Per the germline V gene, CDR1 is MNHEY and CDR2 is SVGEGT. CDR3 coding DNA: TGTGCCAGCAGTTACCCGCGGGACCTGGGAAACACCATATATTTT. It translates to CASSYPRDLGNTIYF.

The rearrangement uses TRBV19 and TRBJ2-3; TRBD2 might be the D (5 bases). V lost 6 bases, J lost 2 bases, and 12 bases lay in between. The germline V gene encodes CDR1 LNHDA and CDR2 SQIVND (reference sequence). The length of the CDR3 is 14 residues. Written as DNA, the CDR3 is TGTGCCAGTAGCCTCGGGATCGCCACAGATACGCAGTATTTT. This encodes CASSLGIATDTQYF.

V and J are TRBV18 and TRBJ1-2; D call uncertain. The germline V gene has CDR1 KGHSH and CDR2 LQKENI. V was cut by 2 bases and J by 5 bases, with 12 bases left in between. This CDR3 is 14 amino acids long. CDR3 DNA: TGTGCCAGCTCACCAACAAATGGGAGATATGGCTACACCTTC. This gives the protein CASSPTNGRYGYTF.